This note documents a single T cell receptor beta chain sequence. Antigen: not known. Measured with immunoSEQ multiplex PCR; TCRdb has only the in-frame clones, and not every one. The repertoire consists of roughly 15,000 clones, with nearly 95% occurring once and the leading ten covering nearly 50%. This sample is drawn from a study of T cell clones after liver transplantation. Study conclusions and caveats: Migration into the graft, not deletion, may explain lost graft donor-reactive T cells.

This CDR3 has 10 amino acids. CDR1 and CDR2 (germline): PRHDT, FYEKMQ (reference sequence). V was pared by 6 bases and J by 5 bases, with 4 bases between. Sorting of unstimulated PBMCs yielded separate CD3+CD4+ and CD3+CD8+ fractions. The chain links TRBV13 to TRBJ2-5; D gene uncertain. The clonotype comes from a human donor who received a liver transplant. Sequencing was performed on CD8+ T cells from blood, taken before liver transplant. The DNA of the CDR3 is TGTGCCAGCAGTGCGGAGACCCAGTACTTC. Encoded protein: CASSAETQYF.